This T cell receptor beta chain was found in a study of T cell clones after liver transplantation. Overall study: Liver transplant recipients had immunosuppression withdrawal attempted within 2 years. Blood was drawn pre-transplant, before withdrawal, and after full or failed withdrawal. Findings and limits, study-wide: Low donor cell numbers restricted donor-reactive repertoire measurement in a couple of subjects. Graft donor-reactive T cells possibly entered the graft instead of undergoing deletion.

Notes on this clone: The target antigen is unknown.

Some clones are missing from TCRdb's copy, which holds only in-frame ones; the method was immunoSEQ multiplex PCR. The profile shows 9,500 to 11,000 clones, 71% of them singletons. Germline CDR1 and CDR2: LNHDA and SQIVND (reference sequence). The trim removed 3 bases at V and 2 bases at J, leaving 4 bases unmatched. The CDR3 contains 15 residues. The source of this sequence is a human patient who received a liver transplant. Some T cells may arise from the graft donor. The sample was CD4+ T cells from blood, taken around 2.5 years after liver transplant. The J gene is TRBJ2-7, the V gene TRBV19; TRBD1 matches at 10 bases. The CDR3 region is CASSIGTGATYEQYF. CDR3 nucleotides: TGTGCCAGTAGTATTGGGACAGGGGCCACCTACGAGCAGTACTTC.